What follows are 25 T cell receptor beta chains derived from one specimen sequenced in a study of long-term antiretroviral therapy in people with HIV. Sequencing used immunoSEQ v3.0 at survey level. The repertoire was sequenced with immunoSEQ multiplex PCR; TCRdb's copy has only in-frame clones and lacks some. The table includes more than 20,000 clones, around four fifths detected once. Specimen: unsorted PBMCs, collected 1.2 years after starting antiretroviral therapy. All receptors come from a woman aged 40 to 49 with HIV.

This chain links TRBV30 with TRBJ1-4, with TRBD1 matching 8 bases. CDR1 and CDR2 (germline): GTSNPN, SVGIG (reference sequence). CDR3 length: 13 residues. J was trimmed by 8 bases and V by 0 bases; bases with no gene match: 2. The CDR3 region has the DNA TGTGCCTGGAGTGTACAGGGGGGCGAAAAACTGTTTTTT. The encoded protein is CAWSVQGGEKLFF.

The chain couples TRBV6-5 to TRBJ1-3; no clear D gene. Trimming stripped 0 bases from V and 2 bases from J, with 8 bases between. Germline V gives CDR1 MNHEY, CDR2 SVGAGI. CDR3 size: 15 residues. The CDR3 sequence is CASSYSADPGNTIYF. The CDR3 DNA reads TGTGCCAGCAGTTACTCGGCAGACCCTGGAAACACCATATATTTT.

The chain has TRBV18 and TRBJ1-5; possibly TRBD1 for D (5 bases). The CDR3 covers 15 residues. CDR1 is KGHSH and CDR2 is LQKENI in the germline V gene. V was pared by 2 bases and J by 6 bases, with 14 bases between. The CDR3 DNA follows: TGTGCCAGCTCACCAGCCACAAACGGGGGTCAGCCCCAGCATTTT. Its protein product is CASSPATNGGQPQHF.

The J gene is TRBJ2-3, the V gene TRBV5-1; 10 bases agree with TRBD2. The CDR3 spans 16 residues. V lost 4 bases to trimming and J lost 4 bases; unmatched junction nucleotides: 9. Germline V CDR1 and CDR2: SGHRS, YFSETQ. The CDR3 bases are TGCGCCAGCAGCAGGAAAGCGGGAGGGTTATCAGATACGCAGTATTTT. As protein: CASSRKAGGLSDTQYF.

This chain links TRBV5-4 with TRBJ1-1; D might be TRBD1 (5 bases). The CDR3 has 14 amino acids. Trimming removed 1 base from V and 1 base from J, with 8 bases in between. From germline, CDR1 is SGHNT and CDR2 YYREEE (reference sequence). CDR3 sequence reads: CASSLQGPNTEAFF. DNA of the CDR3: TGTGCCAGCAGCTTGCAGGGACCGAACACTGAAGCTTTCTTT.

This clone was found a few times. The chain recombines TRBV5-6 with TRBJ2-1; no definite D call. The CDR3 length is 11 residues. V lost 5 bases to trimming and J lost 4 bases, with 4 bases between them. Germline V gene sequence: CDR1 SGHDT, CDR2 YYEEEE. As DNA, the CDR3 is TGTGCCAGCAGGTCGTACAATGAGCAGTTCTTC. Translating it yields CASRSYNEQFF. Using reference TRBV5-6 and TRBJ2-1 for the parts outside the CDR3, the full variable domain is DAGVTQSPTHLIKTRGQQVTLRCSPKSGHDTVSWYQQALGQGPQFIFQYYEEEERQRGNFPDRFSGHQFPNYSSELNVNALLLGDSALYLCASRSYNEQFFGPGTRLTVL.

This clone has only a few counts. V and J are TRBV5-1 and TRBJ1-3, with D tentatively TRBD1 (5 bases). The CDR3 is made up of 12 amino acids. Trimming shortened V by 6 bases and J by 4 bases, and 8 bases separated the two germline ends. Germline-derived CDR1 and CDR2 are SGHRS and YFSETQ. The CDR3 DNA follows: TGCGCCAGCAATGGGGACGGAAACACCATATATTTT. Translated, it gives CASNGDGNTIYF.

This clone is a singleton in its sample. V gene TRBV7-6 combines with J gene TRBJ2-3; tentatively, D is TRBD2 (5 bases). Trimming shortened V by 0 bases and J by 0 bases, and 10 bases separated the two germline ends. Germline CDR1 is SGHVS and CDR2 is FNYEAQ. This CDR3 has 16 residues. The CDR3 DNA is TGTGCCAGCAGCTTAGCTCTAGCAGCCAGCACAGATACGCAGTATTTT. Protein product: CASSLALAASTDTQYF.

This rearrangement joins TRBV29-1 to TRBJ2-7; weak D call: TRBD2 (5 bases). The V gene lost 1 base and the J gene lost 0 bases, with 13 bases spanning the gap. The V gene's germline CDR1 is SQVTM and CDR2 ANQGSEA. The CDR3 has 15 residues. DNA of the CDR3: TGCAGCGTTGAAGGGTCCCGGGAAAGCTCCTACGAGCAGTACTTC. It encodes CSVEGSRESSYEQYF.

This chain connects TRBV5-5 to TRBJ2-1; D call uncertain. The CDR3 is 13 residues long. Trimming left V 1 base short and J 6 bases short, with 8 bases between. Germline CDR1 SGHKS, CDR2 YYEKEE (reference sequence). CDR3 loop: CASSLFQPNEQFF. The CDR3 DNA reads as TGTGCCAGCAGCTTGTTTCAGCCCAATGAGCAGTTCTTC.

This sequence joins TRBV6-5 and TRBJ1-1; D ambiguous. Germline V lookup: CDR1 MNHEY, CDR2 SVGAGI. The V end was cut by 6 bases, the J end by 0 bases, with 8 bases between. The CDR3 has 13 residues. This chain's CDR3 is CASSVQVNTEAFF. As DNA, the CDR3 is TGTGCCAGCAGCGTCCAGGTGAACACTGAAGCTTTCTTT.

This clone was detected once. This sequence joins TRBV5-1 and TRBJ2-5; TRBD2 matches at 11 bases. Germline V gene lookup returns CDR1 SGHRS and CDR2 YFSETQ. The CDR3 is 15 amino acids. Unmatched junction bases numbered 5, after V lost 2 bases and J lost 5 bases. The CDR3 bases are TGCGCCAGCAGCTTAACTAGCGGGAGTAGGGAGACCCAGTACTTC. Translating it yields CASSLTSGSRETQYF.

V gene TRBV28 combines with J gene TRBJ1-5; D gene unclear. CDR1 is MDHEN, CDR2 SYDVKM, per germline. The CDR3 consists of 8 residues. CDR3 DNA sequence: TGTTCCTGTGGGCCCCAGCATTTT. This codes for CSCGPQHF.

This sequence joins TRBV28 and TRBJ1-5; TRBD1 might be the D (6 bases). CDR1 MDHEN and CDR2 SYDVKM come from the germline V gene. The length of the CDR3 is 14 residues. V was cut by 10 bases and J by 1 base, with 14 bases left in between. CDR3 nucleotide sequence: TGTGCCATCGGTGGGGGGCCCAGCAATCAGCCCCAGCATTTT. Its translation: CAIGGGPSNQPQHF.

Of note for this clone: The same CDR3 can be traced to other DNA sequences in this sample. CDR3 region: CASSQDLLAANYGYTF. The DNA for the CDR3 is TGTGCCAGCAGCCAAGACTTGTTAGCCGCTAACTATGGCTACACCTTC. The rearrangement links TRBV14 to TRBJ1-2; unclear D gene. The CDR3 runs to 16 residues. Germline V lookup: CDR1 SGHDN, CDR2 FVKESK. V was pared by 0 bases and J by 0 bases, with 11 bases between.

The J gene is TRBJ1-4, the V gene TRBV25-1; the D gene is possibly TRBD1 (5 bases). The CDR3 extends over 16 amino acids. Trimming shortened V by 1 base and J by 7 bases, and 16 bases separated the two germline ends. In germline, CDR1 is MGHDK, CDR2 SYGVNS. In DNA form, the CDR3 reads TGTGCCAGCAGTGAATCACAGGTCGCGGGGGGTGAAAAACTGTTTTTT. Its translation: CASSESQVAGGEKLFF. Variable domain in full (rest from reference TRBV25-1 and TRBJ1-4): EADIYQTPRYLVIGTGKKITLECSQTMGHDKMYWYQQDPGMELHLIHYSYGVNSTEKGDLSSESTVSRIRTEHFPLTLESARPSHTSQYLCASSESQVAGGEKLFFGSGTQLSVL.

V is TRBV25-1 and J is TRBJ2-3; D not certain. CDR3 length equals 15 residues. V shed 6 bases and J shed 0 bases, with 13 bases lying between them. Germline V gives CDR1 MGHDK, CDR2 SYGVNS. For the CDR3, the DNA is TGTGCCAGCAGCCTACAGAGAACTAGCACAGATACGCAGTATTTT. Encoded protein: CASSLQRTSTDTQYF.

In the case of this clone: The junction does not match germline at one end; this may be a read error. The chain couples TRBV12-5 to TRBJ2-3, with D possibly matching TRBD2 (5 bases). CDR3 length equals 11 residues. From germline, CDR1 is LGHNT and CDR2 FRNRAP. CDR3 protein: CASGFSYPGDF. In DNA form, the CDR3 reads TGTGCTAGTGGTTTTTCGTACCCCGGGGATTTT.

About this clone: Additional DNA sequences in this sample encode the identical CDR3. CDR3: CASSLGTDSYEQYF. CDR3 in DNA: TGTGCCAGCAGTTTGGGGACAGATTCCTACGAGCAGTACTTC. This sequence joins TRBV6-5 and TRBJ2-7; 7 positions agree with TRBD1. The CDR3 spans 14 residues. With 4 bases clipped from V and 1 base from J, the junction kept 4 bases outside the gene matches. Germline V gene data show CDR1 as MNHEY and CDR2 as SVGAGI.

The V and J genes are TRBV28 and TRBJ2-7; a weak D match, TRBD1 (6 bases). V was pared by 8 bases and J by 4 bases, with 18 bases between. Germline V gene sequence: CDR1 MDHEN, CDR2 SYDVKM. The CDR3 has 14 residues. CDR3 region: CASRQVGRGYEQYF. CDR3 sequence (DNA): TGTGCCAGCCGACAGGTTGGTCGGGGATACGAGCAGTACTTC.

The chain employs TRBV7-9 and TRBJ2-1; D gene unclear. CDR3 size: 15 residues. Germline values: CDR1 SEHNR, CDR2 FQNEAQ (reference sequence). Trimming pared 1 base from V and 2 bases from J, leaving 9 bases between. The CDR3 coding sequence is TGTGCCAGCAGCTTAGGAGGCCCCCCCTACAATGAGCAGTTCTTC. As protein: CASSLGGPPYNEQFF.

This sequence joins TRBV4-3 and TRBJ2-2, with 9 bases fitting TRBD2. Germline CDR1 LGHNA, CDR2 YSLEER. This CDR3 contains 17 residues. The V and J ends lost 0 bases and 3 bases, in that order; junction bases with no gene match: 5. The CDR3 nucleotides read TGCGCCAGCAGCCAAGATCTCGGACTAGCGCACACCGGGGAGCTGTTTTTT. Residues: CASSQDLGLAHTGELFF.

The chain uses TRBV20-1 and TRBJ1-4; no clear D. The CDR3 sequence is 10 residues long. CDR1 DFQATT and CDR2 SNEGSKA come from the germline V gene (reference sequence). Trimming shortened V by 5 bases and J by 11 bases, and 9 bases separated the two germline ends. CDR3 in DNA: TGCAGTGCTTTTAAAGCGAAACTGTTTTTT. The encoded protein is CSAFKAKLFF.

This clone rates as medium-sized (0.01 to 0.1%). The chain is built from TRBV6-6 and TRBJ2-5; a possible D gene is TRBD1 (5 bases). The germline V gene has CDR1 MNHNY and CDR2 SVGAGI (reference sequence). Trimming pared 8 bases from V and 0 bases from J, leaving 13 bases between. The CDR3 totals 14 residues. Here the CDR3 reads CASQGADYQETQYF. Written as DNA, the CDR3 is TGTGCCAGCCAAGGGGCAGACTACCAAGAGACCCAGTACTTC.

The CDR3 DNA reads TGTGCCAGCTCACAGGGAGCCCTATACGAGCAGTACTTC. It specifies CASSQGALYEQYF. This chain links TRBV2 with TRBJ2-7, with D possibly being TRBD1 (6 bases). The germline V gene encodes CDR1 SNHLY and CDR2 FYNNEI. The V gene lost 8 bases and the J gene lost 4 bases, with 15 bases spanning the gap. The CDR3 totals 13 residues.